One and the same sample provided the 32 T cell receptor beta chains below, sequenced in a study of shared clonotypes between healthy human individuals. TCRdb's table, derived via immunoSEQ multiplex PCR, lists solely in-frame clones and lacks some. The table shows 1 million to 1.3 million clones, with roughly 74% occurring only once. The sequenced material came from memory CD4+ T cells from PBMCs. Subset reported: CD45RA-negative fraction. The source is a man between 18 and 29 years old in good health. Some clones in this sample may be carry-over from other donors' samples.

The rearrangement links TRBV29-1 to TRBJ2-4; 9 bases map to TRBD1. The V and J ends lost 5 bases and 6 bases, in that order; junction bases with no gene match: 11. This CDR3 spans 15 amino acids. CDR1 is SQVTM and CDR2 is ANQGSEA in the germline V gene. The CDR3 nucleotides are TGCAGCGTTCGCGCTACAGGGGGCGGGGTAAACATTCAGTACTTC. Translation: CSVRATGGGVNIQYF.

The chain couples TRBV29-1 to TRBJ2-2; tentatively, D is TRBD2 (5 bases). V lost 3 bases and J 3 bases, leaving 11 bases between the germline ends. CDR3 length: 14 residues. Germline loops: CDR1 SQVTM, CDR2 ANQGSEA. The CDR3 reads CSVERGGHTGELFF. Here the CDR3 DNA reads TGCAGCGTTGAGAGAGGAGGTCACACCGGGGAGCTGTTTTTT.

This chain joins TRBV7-2 and TRBJ1-2, with unresolved D. Trimming cost V 5 bases and J 4 bases, with 17 bases left between them. The CDR3 is 15 amino acids. Germline V gene data show CDR1 as SGHTA and CDR2 as FQGNSA. CDR3 nucleotides: TGTGCCAGCAGCCCCGGCGTGGGTGCGGGCTATGGCTACACCTTC. It encodes CASSPGVGAGYGYTF.

CDR3 in amino acids: CASSTFPNTEAFF. CDR3 nucleotides: TGTGCCAGCAGTACGTTTCCGAACACTGAAGCTTTCTTT. The chain links TRBV7-3 to TRBJ1-1; unclear D gene. With 6 bases removed from V and 1 base from J, the gap between germline ends came to 9 bases. In germline, CDR1 is SGHTA, CDR2 FQGTGA. The CDR3 runs to 13 residues.

This clone was found once. The rearrangement joins TRBV5-5 to TRBJ2-6; the match to TRBD1 covers 8 bases. V lost 4 bases and J lost 0; bases outside the gene matches: 6. The germline V gene encodes CDR1 SGHKS and CDR2 YYEKEE (reference sequence). CDR3 length: 17 amino acids. This chain's CDR3 is CASSRGQAYSGANVLTF. For the CDR3, the DNA is TGTGCCAGCAGCCGGGGACAGGCCTACTCTGGGGCCAACGTCCTGACTTTC.

The rearrangement uses TRBV30 and TRBJ2-1; TRBD2 matches at 11 bases. The V gene end was trimmed by 1 base and the J gene end by 1 base; junction bases not matched to a gene: 6. Per the germline V gene, CDR1 is GTSNPN and CDR2 is SVGIG (reference sequence). This CDR3 has 17 amino acids. CDR3 nucleotides: TGTGCCTGGAGTGCCCGGACTAGCGGGCGATCCTACAATGAGCAGTTCTTC. It encodes CAWSARTSGRSYNEQFF.

The chain recombines TRBV7-8 with TRBJ2-7, with D possibly being TRBD2 (5 bases). The CDR3 is 12 amino acids. The germline gives CDR1 SGHVS, CDR2 FQNEAQ. V lost 1 base and J lost 12, with 13 bases in between. This CDR3 reads CASSLDREARYF. CDR3 sequence (DNA): TGTGCCAGCAGCTTAGATCGGGAAGCTCGGTACTTC.

This clone was picked up a small number of times. The V and J genes are TRBV9 and TRBJ2-1, with D possibly TRBD2 on 5 matching bases. Deletions cut 3 bases from V and 9 bases from J, with 16 bases between. The CDR3 runs to 14 residues. Germline V CDR1 and CDR2: SGDLS, YYNGEE. The CDR3: CASSARTAGSEQFF. The CDR3 DNA reads TGTGCCAGCAGCGCCCGGACGGCGGGTAGTGAGCAGTTCTTC.

V usage is TRBV7-9 and J usage is TRBJ2-3, with no clear D. The CDR3 loop spans 15 amino acids. Germline loops: CDR1 SEHNR, CDR2 FQNEAQ (reference sequence). The V gene lost 3 bases and the J gene lost 0 bases, with 10 bases spanning the gap. CDR3: CASSFPRPSTDTQYF. CDR3 in DNA: TGTGCCAGCAGCTTCCCCCGGCCTAGCACAGATACGCAGTATTTT. Using reference TRBV7-9 and TRBJ2-3 for the parts outside the CDR3, the full variable domain is DTGVSQNPRHKITKRGQNVTFRCDPISEHNRLYWYRQTLGQGPEFLTYFQNEAQLEKSRLLSDRFSAERPKGSFSTLEIQRTEQGDSAMYLCASSFPRPSTDTQYFGPGTRLTVL.

V gene TRBV15 combines with J gene TRBJ1-4; TRBD1 is a possible D gene (5 bases). Germline V gene sequence: CDR1 LNHNV, CDR2 YYDKDF (reference sequence). V lost 4 bases, J lost 8 bases, and 17 bases lay in between. This CDR3 is built from 15 residues. CDR3: CATSKGRDVGEKLFF. CDR3 sequence (DNA): TGTGCCACCAGCAAGGGGCGAGATGTGGGCGAAAAACTGTTTTTT.

This chain joins TRBV2 and TRBJ2-7, with 8 bases fitting TRBD1. In germline, CDR1 is SNHLY, CDR2 FYNNEI. Trimming at V came to 6 bases and at J to 0 bases, leaving 4 bases not matched to a gene. CDR3 length: 14 residues. The CDR3 is CASRGTGISYEQYF. CDR3 DNA: TGTGCCAGCAGAGGGACAGGAATCTCCTACGAGCAGTACTTC. The entire variable domain, with the rest obtained from reference TRBV2 and TRBJ2-7, is as follows: EPEVTQTPSHQVTQMGQEVILRCVPISNHLYFYWYRQILGQKVEFLVSFYNNEISEKSEIFDDQFSVERPDGSNFTLKIRSTKLEDSAMYFCASRGTGISYEQYFGPGTRLTVT.

The chain is built from TRBV4-1 and TRBJ2-1; TRBD2 aligns across 7 bases. The CDR3 is made up of 14 amino acids. Germline CDR1 reads MGHRA; CDR2 reads YSYEKL. Germline trimming cut 3 bases from V and 7 bases from J; bases unmatched to any gene: 6. In DNA, the CDR3 is TGCGCCAGCAGCCAGACGACTAGCCGTAATGAGCAGTTCTTC. Amino acid sequence: CASSQTTSRNEQFF.

The V call is TRBV7-2, the J call TRBJ2-7; 9 bases line up with TRBD1. CDR3 size: 15 residues. The ends lost 2 bases at V and 3 bases at J; junction bases unmatched: 5. CDR1 SGHTA and CDR2 FQGNSA come from the germline V gene. The CDR3 coding sequence is TGTGCCAGCAGCTTAAGTTCGGGACAGGGCTACGAGCAGTACTTC. It translates to CASSLSSGQGYEQYF.

The V and J genes are TRBV6-1 and TRBJ1-3; the D is unclear. The CDR3 length is 15 residues. Trimming took 6 bases from V and 0 from J, leaving 12 bases between them. In germline, CDR1 is MNHNS, CDR2 SASEGT. The CDR3 region is CASRQHLSSGNTIYF. In DNA form, the CDR3 reads TGTGCCAGCAGACAACATTTAAGCTCTGGAAACACCATATATTTT.

The chain links TRBV11-3 to TRBJ2-1; D is unresolved. CDR3 length: 12 residues. In germline, CDR1 is SGHNT, CDR2 YENEEA. V lost 5 bases, J lost 7 bases, and 9 bases lay in between. The CDR3 is CASSPGMNEQFF. The DNA of the CDR3 is TGTGCCAGCAGCCCGGGTATGAATGAGCAGTTCTTC.

The chain carries TRBV28 and TRBJ1-5, with D perhaps matching TRBD1 (5 bases). Germline CDR1 and CDR2: MDHEN and SYDVKM. V was pared by 8 bases and J by 0 bases, with 14 bases between. The CDR3 consists of 15 residues. CDR3 in amino acids: CASGSGGYSNQPQHF. The DNA for the CDR3 is TGTGCCAGCGGTTCCGGGGGATATAGCAATCAGCCCCAGCATTTT.

Remarks on this clone: A much larger clone sits a single nucleotide away, making a read error possible. This chain links TRBV20-1 with TRBJ1-1; D remains unclear. The V end was cut by 8 bases, the J end by 1 base, with 8 bases between. Germline assignment: CDR1 DFQATT and CDR2 SNEGSKA (reference sequence). The CDR3 runs 11 residues. CDR3 in amino acids: CSCQPNTEAFF. The CDR3 DNA reads TGCAGTTGCCAACCGAACACTGAAGCTTTCTTT.

The gene calls are TRBV2 and TRBJ1-1; D is ambiguous. Germline CDR1 reads SNHLY; CDR2 reads FYNNEI. This CDR3 is built from 11 residues. Trimming cost V 1 base and J 8 bases, with 5 bases left between them. CDR3 DNA sequence: TGTGCCAGCAGTGAAGACATGGAAGCTTTCTTT. It yields the protein CASSEDMEAFF.

CDR3 DNA sequence: TGTGCCAGTAACGACCCCGGGGGGACCACTGAAGCTTTCTTT. This sequence encodes CASNDPGGTTEAFF. This chain joins TRBV19 and TRBJ1-1; D perhaps matches TRBD1 (5 bases). Germline V gene data show CDR1 as LNHDA and CDR2 as SQIVND (reference sequence). V lost 7 bases and J 4 bases, leaving 16 bases between the germline ends. The CDR3 runs 14 residues. Full variable domain (missing parts from reference TRBV19 and TRBJ1-1): DGGITQSPKYLFRKEGQNVTLSCEQNLNHDAMYWYRQDPGQGLRLIYYSQIVNDFQKGDIAEGYSVSREKKESFPLTVTSAQKNPTAFYLCASNDPGGTTEAFFGQGTRLTVV.

The V gene is TRBV11-2, the J gene TRBJ1-1, with 8 bases identical to TRBD1. Germline values: CDR1 SGHAT, CDR2 FQNNGV. The CDR3 is 17 residues long. V lost 1 base and J lost 4; bases outside the gene matches: 11. The CDR3 nucleotides read TGTGCCAGCAGCTTAGGTCCCCAGGGGGCAGGGATCACTGAAGCTTTCTTT. This translates into CASSLGPQGAGITEAFF.

V gene TRBV19 combines with J gene TRBJ2-5; 9 bases are shared with TRBD2. Germline V gene data show CDR1 as LNHDA and CDR2 as SQIVND (reference sequence). V dropped 5 bases and J dropped 1; count of bases not matched to a gene: 8. The CDR3 length is 16 residues. The CDR3 loop reads CASSFRLTSGQETQYF. The CDR3 DNA reads as TGTGCCAGTAGTTTCCGCTTGACTAGCGGCCAAGAGACCCAGTACTTC.

The chain recombines TRBV27 with TRBJ1-2; D may be TRBD1 (5 bases). This CDR3 has 16 residues. The germline V and J ends were trimmed by 5 bases and 0 bases, with 16 bases remaining between them. The germline gives CDR1 MNHEY, CDR2 SMNVEV (reference sequence). The DNA for the CDR3 is TGTGCCAGCAGTCAAATCGCCACAGGTTCTAACTATGGCTACACCTTC. Translating it yields CASSQIATGSNYGYTF.

The chain recombines TRBV28 with TRBJ2-7; the match to TRBD1 covers 7 bases. Germline CDR1 MDHEN, CDR2 SYDVKM. This CDR3 comprises 15 residues. The J segment lost 4 bases and the V segment lost 6 bases, leaving 12 bases of the junction unmatched. The CDR3 DNA reads TGTGCCAGCAGGACCCCGACAGGGTTGGGGTACGAGCAGTACTTC. This sequence encodes CASRTPTGLGYEQYF.

V gene TRBV6-1 combines with J gene TRBJ2-1; 10 nucleotides align to TRBD2. Germline V gives CDR1 MNHNS, CDR2 SASEGT. The V and J ends lost 4 bases and 7 bases, in that order; junction bases with no gene match: 10. The CDR3 has 16 amino acids. The CDR3 loop is CASSVASGRPQNEQFF. The CDR3 nucleotides read TGTGCCAGCAGTGTGGCTAGCGGGAGACCTCAGAATGAGCAGTTCTTC.

Of note for this clone: A much larger clone differs by one base, so this may be a read error. This sequence joins TRBV7-3 and TRBJ2-5; D is perhaps TRBD1 (5 bases). The CDR3 totals 13 residues. V was pared by 2 bases and J by 5 bases, with 9 bases between. In germline, CDR1 is SGHTA, CDR2 FQGTGA. In DNA, the CDR3 is TGTGCCAGCAGCTTAGGACACGGTGAGACCCAGTACTTC. Translation: CASSLGHGETQYF.

The rearrangement links TRBV6-1 to TRBJ1-1; D is unclear. Germline-derived CDR1 and CDR2 are MNHNS and SASEGT. V lost 2 bases and J lost 1, with 11 bases in between. The CDR3 contains 15 residues. The CDR3 spells CASSEQPGGNTEAFF. The DNA of the CDR3 is TGTGCCAGCAGTGAACAGCCCGGTGGGAACACTGAAGCTTTCTTT.

CDR3 sequence reads: CASSDQGAGNYGYTF. CDR3 DNA: TGTGCCAGCAGCGACCAGGGGGCAGGAAACTATGGCTACACCTTC. This chain links TRBV28 with TRBJ1-2; 8 positions agree with TRBD1. Germline V lookup: CDR1 MDHEN, CDR2 SYDVKM. The length of the CDR3 is 15 residues. The J segment lost 2 bases and the V segment lost 6 bases, leaving 8 bases of the junction unmatched.

The chain has TRBV4-1 and TRBJ2-5; 8 positions agree with TRBD2. Germline V lookup: CDR1 MGHRA, CDR2 YSYEKL. This CDR3 is built from 18 residues. V lost 0 bases to trimming and J lost 6 bases; unmatched junction nucleotides: 15. This chain's CDR3 is CASSQDTPPGLVGKTQYF. The CDR3 bases are TGCGCCAGCAGCCAAGATACCCCCCCGGGACTAGTAGGAAAGACCCAGTACTTC.

This chain connects TRBV6-1 to TRBJ2-3, with D unclear. The V gene's germline CDR1 is MNHNS and CDR2 SASEGT. Deletions cut 4 bases from V and 3 bases from J, with 5 bases between. CDR3 length equals 12 residues. The CDR3 here is CASSGRTDTQYF. The DNA of the CDR3 is TGTGCCAGCAGTGGGCGAACAGATACGCAGTATTTT.

This CDR3 reads CASSPKTVGNYGYTF. The CDR3 region has the DNA TGTGCCAGCTCACCAAAGACAGTCGGAAACTATGGCTACACCTTC. The V call is TRBV18, the J call TRBJ1-2, with D maybe TRBD1 (5 bases). Germline V gene lookup returns CDR1 KGHSH and CDR2 LQKENI. The CDR3 runs to 15 residues. V lost 2 bases, J lost 2 bases, and 12 bases lay in between.

This clone was picked up one time. The genes are TRBV2 and TRBJ1-4, with no clear D. The V end was cut by 4 bases, the J end by 3 bases, with 3 bases between. The CDR3 extends over 12 amino acids. Germline lookup yields CDR1 SNHLY and CDR2 FYNNEI. The CDR3 protein is CASSVANEKLFF. In DNA, the CDR3 is TGTGCCAGCAGTGTGGCTAATGAAAAACTGTTTTTT.

The chain combines TRBV10-3 with TRBJ2-3; D is possibly TRBD2 (5 bases). From germline, CDR1 is ENHRY and CDR2 SYGVKD. Trimming shortened V by 10 bases and J by 2 bases, and 10 bases separated the two germline ends. The CDR3 contains 12 residues. The CDR3 coding sequence is TGTGCCACCGGGATAAACACAGATACGCAGTATTTT. Translated, it gives CATGINTDTQYF.